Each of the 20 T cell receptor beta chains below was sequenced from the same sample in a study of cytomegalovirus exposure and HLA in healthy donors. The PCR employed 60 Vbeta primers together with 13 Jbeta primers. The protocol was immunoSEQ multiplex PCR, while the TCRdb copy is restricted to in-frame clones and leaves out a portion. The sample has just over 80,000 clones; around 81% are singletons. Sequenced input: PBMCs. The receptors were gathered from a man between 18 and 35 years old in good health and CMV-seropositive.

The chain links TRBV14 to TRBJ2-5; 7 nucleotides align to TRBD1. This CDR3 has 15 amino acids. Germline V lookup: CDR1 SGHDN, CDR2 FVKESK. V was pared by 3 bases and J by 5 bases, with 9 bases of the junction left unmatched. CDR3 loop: CASSHLGRGWETQYF. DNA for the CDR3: TGTGCCAGCAGCCACCTCGGCAGGGGGTGGGAGACCCAGTACTTC.

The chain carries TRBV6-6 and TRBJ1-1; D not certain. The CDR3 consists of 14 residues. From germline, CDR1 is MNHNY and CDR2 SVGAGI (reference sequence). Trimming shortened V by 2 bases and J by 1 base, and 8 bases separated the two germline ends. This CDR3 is CASSYASPNTEAFF. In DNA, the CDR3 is TGTGCCAGCAGTTACGCGAGCCCGAACACTGAAGCTTTCTTT.

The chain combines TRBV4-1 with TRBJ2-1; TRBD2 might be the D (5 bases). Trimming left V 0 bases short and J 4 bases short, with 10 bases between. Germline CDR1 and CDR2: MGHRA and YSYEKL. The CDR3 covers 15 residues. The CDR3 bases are TGCGCCAGCAGCCAAGATAGGGAGAGTTACAATGAGCAGTTCTTC. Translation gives CASSQDRESYNEQFF.

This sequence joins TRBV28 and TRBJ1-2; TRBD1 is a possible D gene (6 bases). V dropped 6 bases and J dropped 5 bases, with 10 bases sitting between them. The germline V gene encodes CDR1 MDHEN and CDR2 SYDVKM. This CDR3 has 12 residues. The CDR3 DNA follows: TGTGCCAGCAGCCTAGGACAGTATGGCTACACCTTC. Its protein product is CASSLGQYGYTF.

This CDR3 reads CASSYGDRVVEAFF. In DNA form, the CDR3 reads TGTGCCAGCAGTTATGGGGACAGGGTAGTTGAAGCTTTCTTT. J is TRBJ1-1 and V is TRBV6-6, with 9 bases fitting TRBD1. The CDR3 totals 14 residues. J gave up 7 bases and V 3 bases, and 6 bases lay outside the gene matches. Germline V gene data show CDR1 as MNHNY and CDR2 as SVGAGI (reference sequence).

CDR3 residues: CASSSPKTPGLLRYEQYF. The CDR3 nucleotides read TGTGCCAGCAGTAGTCCCAAGACGCCAGGCCTCCTAAGATACGAGCAGTACTTC. The genes are TRBV25-1 and TRBJ2-7; D is uncertain. Germline V CDR1 and CDR2: MGHDK, SYGVNS. Deletions cut 5 bases from V and 4 bases from J, with 27 bases between. The length of the CDR3 is 18 residues.

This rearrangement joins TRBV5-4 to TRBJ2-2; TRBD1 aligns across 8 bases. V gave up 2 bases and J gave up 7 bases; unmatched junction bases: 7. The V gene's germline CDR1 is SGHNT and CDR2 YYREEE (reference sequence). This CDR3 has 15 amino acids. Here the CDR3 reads CASSFIQGAGGELFF. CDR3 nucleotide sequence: TGTGCCAGCAGCTTTATCCAGGGGGCTGGCGGGGAGCTGTTTTTT.

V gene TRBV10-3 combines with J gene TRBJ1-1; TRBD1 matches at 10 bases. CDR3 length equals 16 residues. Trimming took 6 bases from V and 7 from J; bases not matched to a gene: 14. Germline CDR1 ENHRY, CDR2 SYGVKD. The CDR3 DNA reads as TGTGCCATCAGGGCTCGGTGGGGACAGGGGCTAATTGAAGCTTTCTTT. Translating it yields CAIRARWGQGLIEAFF.

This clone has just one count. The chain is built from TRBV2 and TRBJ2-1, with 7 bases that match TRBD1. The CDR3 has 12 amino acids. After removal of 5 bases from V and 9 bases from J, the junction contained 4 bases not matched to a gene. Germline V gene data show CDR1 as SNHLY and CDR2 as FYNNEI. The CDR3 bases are TGTGCCAGCAGTACAGGGGTCAGTGAGCAGTTCTTC. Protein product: CASSTGVSEQFF.

The CDR3 DNA is TGCGCCAGCAGCCGCACCCCTACTAGCGGTTCAGAGCAGTTCTTC. Protein sequence: CASSRTPTSGSEQFF. V and J are TRBV4-1 and TRBJ2-1; TRBD2 aligns across 8 bases. Looked up from germline, CDR1 is MGHRA and CDR2 is YSYEKL. The CDR3 is made up of 15 amino acids. With 4 bases clipped from V and 10 bases from J, the junction kept 12 bases outside the gene matches.

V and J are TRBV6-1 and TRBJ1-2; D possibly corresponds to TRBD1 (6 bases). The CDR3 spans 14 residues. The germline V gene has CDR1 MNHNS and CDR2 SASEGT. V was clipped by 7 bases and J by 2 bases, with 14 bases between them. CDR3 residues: CASTINGQNYGYTF. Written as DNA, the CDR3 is TGTGCCAGCACCATTAACGGACAGAACTATGGCTACACCTTC.

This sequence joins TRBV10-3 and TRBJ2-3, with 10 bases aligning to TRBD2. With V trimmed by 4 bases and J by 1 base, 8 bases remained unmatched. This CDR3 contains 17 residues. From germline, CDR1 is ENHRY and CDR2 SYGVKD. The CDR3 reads CAISVKRLAGGTDTQYF. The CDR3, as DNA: TGTGCCATCAGTGTCAAAAGGCTAGCGGGAGGCACAGATACGCAGTATTTT.

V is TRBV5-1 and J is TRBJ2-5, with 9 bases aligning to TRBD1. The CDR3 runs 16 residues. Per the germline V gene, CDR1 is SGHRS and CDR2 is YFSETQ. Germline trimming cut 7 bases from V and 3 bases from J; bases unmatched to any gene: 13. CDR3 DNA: TGCGCCAGCCGTCACTTTGGACAGGGGATTGAAGAGACCCAGTACTTC. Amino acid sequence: CASRHFGQGIEETQYF.

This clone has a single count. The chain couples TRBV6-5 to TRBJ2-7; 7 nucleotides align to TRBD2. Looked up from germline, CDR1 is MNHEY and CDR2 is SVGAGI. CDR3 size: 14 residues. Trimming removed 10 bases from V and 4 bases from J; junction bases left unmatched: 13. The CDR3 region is CATSRVGGSYEQYF. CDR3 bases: TGTGCCACTTCCAGGGTGGGAGGGAGTTACGAGCAGTACTTC.

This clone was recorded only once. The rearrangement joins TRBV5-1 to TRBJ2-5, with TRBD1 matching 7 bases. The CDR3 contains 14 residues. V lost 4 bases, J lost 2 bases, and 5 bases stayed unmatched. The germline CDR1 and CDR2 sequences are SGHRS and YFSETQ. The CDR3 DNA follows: TGCGCCAGCAGCCGTAACAGGGGACAAGAGACCCAGTACTTC. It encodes CASSRNRGQETQYF.

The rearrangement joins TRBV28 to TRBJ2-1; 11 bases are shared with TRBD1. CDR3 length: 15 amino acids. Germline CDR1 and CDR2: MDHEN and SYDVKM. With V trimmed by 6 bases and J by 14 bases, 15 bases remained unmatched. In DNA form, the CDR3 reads TGTGCCAGCAGCCTGGACAGGGGGCGAATGAGGGTGGAGTTCTTC. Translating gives CASSLDRGRMRVEFF.

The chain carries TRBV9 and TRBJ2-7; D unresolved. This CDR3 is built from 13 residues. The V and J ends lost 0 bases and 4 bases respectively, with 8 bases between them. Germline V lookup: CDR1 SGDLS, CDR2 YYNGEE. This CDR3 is CASSVEPQYEQYF. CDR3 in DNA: TGTGCCAGCAGCGTAGAACCACAGTACGAGCAGTACTTC.

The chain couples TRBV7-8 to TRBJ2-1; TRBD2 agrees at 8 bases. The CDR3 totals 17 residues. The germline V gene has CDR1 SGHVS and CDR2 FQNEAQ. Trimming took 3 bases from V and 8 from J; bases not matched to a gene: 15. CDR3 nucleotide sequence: TGTGCCAGCAGCTTCCCCGGGACTAGTAACCCACGCGATGAGCAGTTCTTC. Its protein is CASSFPGTSNPRDEQFF.

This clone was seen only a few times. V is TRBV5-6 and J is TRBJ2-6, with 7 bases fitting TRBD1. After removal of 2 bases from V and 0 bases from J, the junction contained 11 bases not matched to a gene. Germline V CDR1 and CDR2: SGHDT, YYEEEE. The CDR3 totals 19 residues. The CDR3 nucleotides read TGTGCCAGCAGCTTTGTCCCAGGGGGTCTTTCCTCTGGGGCCAACGTCCTGACTTTC. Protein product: CASSFVPGGLSSGANVLTF. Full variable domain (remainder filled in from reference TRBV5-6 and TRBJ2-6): DAGVTQSPTHLIKTRGQQVTLRCSPKSGHDTVSWYQQALGQGPQFIFQYYEEEERQRGNFPDRFSGHQFPNYSSELNVNALLLGDSALYLCASSFVPGGLSSGANVLTFGAGSRLTVL.

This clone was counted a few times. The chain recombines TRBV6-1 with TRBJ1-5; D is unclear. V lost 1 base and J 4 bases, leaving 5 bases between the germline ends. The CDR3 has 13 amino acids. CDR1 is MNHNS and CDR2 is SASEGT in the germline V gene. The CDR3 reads CASSEVQNQPQHF. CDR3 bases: TGTGCCAGCAGTGAAGTTCAAAATCAGCCCCAGCATTTT.